Here is one T cell receptor beta chain with its context. What it recognizes is unknown. V shed 5 bases, J shed 7 bases, and the junction held 8 bases outside the gene matches. CDR3 length: 15 residues. The germline V gene has CDR1 SNHLY and CDR2 FYNNEI. This record belongs to a study of long-term antiretroviral therapy in people with HIV. Study-wide findings and caveats: The study found that diversity rose after ART but stayed below transplant donor controls. Repertoire composition at all time points was dominated by clones that had expanded before ART. Older ART regimens were possibly in use when the blood was collected between the mid-2000s and the late 2010s.

Investigators performed immunoSEQ version v3.0 at survey level. Sequencing set out to capture roughly 35,000-50,000 T-cell genomes per sample. Profiled with immunoSEQ multiplex PCR; TCRdb holds only in-frame clones, not every one. The repertoire holds 17,000 or so clones, around four fifths seen once, with roughly 14% in the top ten. This clonotype originated in a woman between 40 and 50 years old with HIV. The chain employs TRBV2 and TRBJ2-1, with TRBD1 identical over 10 bases. Sequencing used unsorted PBMCs, obtained approximately 3.2 years after starting antiretroviral therapy. CDR3 in amino acids: CASSQTGGAGNEQFF. CDR3 DNA sequence: TGTGCCAGCAGTCAGACAGGGGGCGCGGGGAATGAGCAGTTCTTC.